This is a list of T cell receptor beta chains from one sample in a study of blood T cell repertoires in COVID-19. Sequenced by immunoSEQ multiplex PCR; TCRdb stores in-frame clones only, minus some. Of over 200,000 clones listed, 70% to 90% are singletons. The sample comprised peripheral blood. The receptors stem from a man at least 80 years old with acute or convalescent COVID-19. CDR3s include the opening cysteine and the closing phenylalanine or tryptophan. D genes are given only for firm matches. Clone size is not always given. Where it is, it says once, few, many or a class for expanded clones.

- | TRBJ2-1 | - | TRBV14 | CASSQWTVNSYNEQFF | TGTGCCAGCAGCCAATGGACAGTTAACTCCTACAATGAGCAGTTCTTC
- | TRBJ2-4 | TRBD2 | TRBV7-2 | CASSLASQGGRAKNIQYF | TGTGCCAGCAGCTTAGCGAGCCAGGGAGGGCGAGCCAAAAACATTCAGTACTTC
- | TRBJ2-3 | TRBD1 | TRBV5-4 | CASSRGTGPETDTQYF | TGTGCCAGCAGCAGAGGGACAGGCCCAGAAACAGATACGCAGTATTTT
- | TRBJ2-1 | - | TRBV7-9 | CASSLALQASSYNEQFF | TGTGCCAGCAGCTTAGCATTACAAGCGAGTTCCTACAATGAGCAGTTCTTC
- | TRBJ2-3 | TRBD2 | TRBV7-9 | CASSLLASSTDTQYF | TGTGCCAGCAGCCTACTAGCGAGCAGCACAGATACGCAGTATTTT
few | TRBJ1-4 | TRBD1 | TRBV5-4 | CASSPGQPTNEKLFF | TGTGCCAGCAGCCCGGGACAGCCAACTAATGAAAAACTGTTTTTT
many | TRBJ2-1 | TRBD1 | TRBV10-1 | CASSGTGASYNEQFF | TGCGCCAGCAGTGGTACAGGGGCGTCCTACAATGAGCAGTTCTTC
- | TRBJ1-1 | - | TRBV7-8 | CASSLDRRTEAFF | TGTGCCAGCAGCTTAGATAGAAGAACTGAAGCTTTCTTT
- | TRBJ2-5 | - | TRBV2 | CASIQGSEETQYF | TGTGCCAGCATTCAGGGATCGGAGGAGACCCAGTACTTC
- | TRBJ1-1 | - | TRBV18 | CASSSQGRGTEAFF | TGTGCCAGCTCTTCACAGGGTAGGGGCACTGAAGCTTTCTTT
- | TRBJ2-7 | TRBD1 | TRBV27 | CASSLSRSGGFYEQYF | TGTGCCAGCAGTTTATCGAGATCAGGGGGCTTTTACGAGCAGTACTTC
few | TRBJ2-1 | - | TRBV2 | CASSEFLPSDTEQFF | TGTGCCAGCAGTGAGTTTTTGCCTAGCGATACTGAGCAGTTCTTC
once | TRBJ1-2 | - | TRBV6-6 | CASSYSIGGDYGYTF | TGTGCCAGCAGTTACTCGATCGGAGGAGACTATGGCTACACCTTC
- | TRBJ2-1 | TRBD2 | TRBV7-2 | CASSSRLASNEQFF | TGTGCCAGCAGCTCAAGACTAGCGTCCAATGAGCAGTTCTTC
- | TRBJ2-2 | - | TRBV11-3 | CASSLSRDSAADGELFF | TGTGCCAGCAGTTTGAGCCGGGACTCCGCCGCCGACGGGGAGCTGTTTTTT
once | TRBJ1-6 | - | TRBV27 | CASSPTGINSPLHF | TGTGCCAGCAGCCCTACAGGGATCAATTCACCCCTCCACTTT
- | TRBJ2-2 | - | TRBV5-6 | CASSLSFNTGELFF | TGTGCCAGCAGCTTGAGCTTTAACACCGGGGAGCTGTTTTTT
- | TRBJ2-7 | - | TRBV10-3 | CAIRRDSLVEQYF | TGTGCCATCAGGCGGGACAGCTTAGTGGAGCAGTACTTC
once | TRBJ2-2 | - | TRBV24-1 | CATSARWNTGELFF | TGTGCCACCAGTGCTAGGTGGAACACCGGGGAGCTGTTTTTT
- | TRBJ2-3 | - | TRBV7-9 | CASSKRGTTGGWSDTQYF | TGTGCCAGCAGCAAGCGGGGGACGACAGGGGGTTGGTCAGATACGCAGTATTTT
- | TRBJ1-5 | - | TRBV24-1 | CATSDAGQPQHF | TGTGCCACCAGTGATGCGGGTCAGCCCCAGCATTTT
- | TRBJ2-1 | TRBD1 | TRBV27 | CAILTPGQGQFF | TGTGCCATCCTGACTCCGGGACAGGGTCAGTTCTTC
- | TRBJ2-1 | TRBD2 | TRBV7-2 | CASSLVLGRRHEQFF | TGTGCCAGCAGCTTAGTTCTCGGGAGGAGACATGAGCAGTTCTTC
- | TRBJ2-3 | - | TRBV11-2 | CASSLAPSTAGTQYF | TGTGCCAGCAGCTTAGCCCCCTCGACAGCTGGTACGCAGTATTTT
- | TRBJ1-5 | - | TRBV12-3/TRBV12-4 | CASSSRSNQPQHF | TGTGCCAGCAGTTCCCGGTCCAATCAGCCCCAGCATTTT
- | TRBJ2-7 | - | TRBV28 | CASSSGGVAGTGGTYEQYF | TGTGCCAGCAGTTCAGGGGGGGTAGCGGGAACGGGAGGGACCTACGAGCAGTACTTC
- | TRBJ1-4 | - | TRBV6-5 | CASSYSRQTELFF | TGTGCCAGCAGTTACTCGCGGCAGACGGAACTGTTTTTT
- | TRBJ1-1 | TRBD1 | TRBV19 | CASSSLGTGFTEAFF | TGTGCCAGTAGTTCCTTAGGGACAGGCTTCACTGAAGCTTTCTTT
- | TRBJ1-5 | TRBD1 | TRBV28 | CASSSGTGAGQPQHF | TGTGCCAGCAGTTCCGGGACAGGGGCGGGACAGCCCCAGCATTTT
once | TRBJ2-3 | - | TRBV29-1 | CSVEEYGFTDTQYF | TGCAGCGTTGAAGAGTATGGCTTCACAGATACGCAGTATTTT
- | TRBJ2-1 | TRBD2 | TRBV27 | CASSLDLAGGVNEQFF | TGTGCCAGCAGTTTGGACCTAGCGGGAGGGGTCAATGAGCAGTTCTTC
- | TRBJ2-1 | TRBD2 | TRBV19 | CASSIRASGRNNEQFF | TGTGCCAGTAGTATAAGGGCTAGCGGGAGGAACAATGAGCAGTTCTTC
- | TRBJ1-2 | TRBD1 | TRBV12-5 | CASGLVLGQKSNYGYTF | TGTGCTAGTGGTTTGGTACTGGGACAGAAGTCAAACTATGGCTACACCTTC
- | TRBJ1-2 | - | TRBV6-5 | CASSYLVGGYGYTF | TGTGCCAGCAGTTACCTCGTCGGGGGCTATGGCTACACCTTC
- | TRBJ1-4 | - | TRBV5-1 | CASSPTGFTNEKLFF | TGCGCCAGCAGCCCTACAGGGTTTACTAATGAAAAACTGTTTTTT
- | TRBJ2-3 | - | TRBV19 | CASSRGWSQGADTQYF | TGTGCCAGTAGTAGAGGGTGGTCACAGGGAGCAGATACGCAGTATTTT
- | TRBJ1-1 | TRBD1 | TRBV11-3 | CASSYRQGKDSEAFF | TGTGCCAGCAGCTATAGACAGGGTAAGGACTCTGAAGCTTTCTTT
- | TRBJ2-5 | TRBD2 | TRBV7-2 | CASSLGGLAGETQYF | TGTGCCAGCAGCTTAGGTGGTCTAGCGGGGGAGACCCAGTACTTC
- | TRBJ1-4 | TRBD1 | TRBV15 | CATGPGQANEKLFF | TGTGCCACCGGCCCGGGACAGGCGAATGAAAAACTGTTTTTT
- | TRBJ1-6 | TRBD1 | TRBV4-3 | CASSQVARQGDFSPLHF | TGCGCCAGCAGCCAAGTGGCGAGACAGGGTGATTTCTCACCCCTCCACTTT
- | TRBJ2-1 | - | TRBV10-3 | CAISELIPLALFF | TGTGCCATCAGTGAGTTAATCCCGCTAGCGTTGTTCTTC
- | TRBJ1-2 | - | TRBV6-1 | CASSENIRGTEGYTF | TGTGCCAGCAGTGAAAACATCAGGGGAACAGAAGGCTACACCTTC
- | TRBJ2-3 | - | TRBV5-1 | CASSLTRTDTQYF | TGCGCCAGCAGCTTAACTCGCACAGATACGCAGTATTTT
- | TRBJ2-5 | - | TRBV18 | CASSPTVGAGETQYF | TGTGCCAGCTCACCAACAGTAGGGGCGGGGGAGACCCAGTACTTC
- | TRBJ2-7 | TRBD2 | TRBV28 | CASSLPLAGAHEQYF | TGTGCCAGCAGTCTCCCCCTAGCGGGAGCCCACGAGCAGTACTTC
- | TRBJ2-3 | TRBD2 | TRBV24-1 | CATSDRGTSGTPDTQYF | TGTGCCACCAGTGACCGTGGGACTAGCGGGACACCAGATACGCAGTATTTT
few | TRBJ2-1 | TRBD2 | TRBV6-2/TRBV6-3 | CASTPSGRAYNEQFF | TGTGCCAGCACCCCCAGCGGGAGGGCCTATAATGAGCAGTTCTTC
few | TRBJ2-1 | - | TRBV12-3/TRBV12-4 | CASSLANEDEQFF | TGTGCCAGCAGTTTAGCCAATGAGGATGAGCAGTTCTTC
- | TRBJ2-5 | TRBD2 | TRBV24-1 | CATSGVLAGQETQYF | TGTGCCACCAGTGGAGTACTAGCGGGCCAGGAGACCCAGTACTTC
- | TRBJ2-3 | TRBD2 | TRBV28 | CASSTPGLAASTDTQYF | TGTGCCAGCAGTACTCCGGGACTAGCGGCTAGCACAGATACGCAGTATTTT
- | TRBJ2-1 | TRBD2 | TRBV19 | CASSNPSGRAYEQFF | TGTGCCAGTAGTAATCCTAGCGGGAGGGCCTATGAGCAGTTCTTC
- | TRBJ1-2 | TRBD1 | TRBV12-3/TRBV12-4 | CASSPGGIVGYTF | TGTGCCAGCAGTCCAGGGGGAATTGTGGGCTACACCTTC
- | TRBJ2-1 | - | TRBV6-5 | CASSDRHRVGEQFF | TGTGCCAGTTCTGATAGGCACAGGGTCGGCGAGCAGTTCTTC